The entry below gives a single T cell receptor (beta chain) sequence along with its context. This entry comes from a study of blood T cell repertoires in COVID-19. Trimming shortened V by 4 bases and J by 2 bases, and 10 bases separated the two germline ends. CDR1 SQVTM and CDR2 ANQGSEA come from the germline V gene. This CDR3 is 13 amino acids long. Clones were sequenced by immunoSEQ multiplex PCR, and TCRdb holds only the in-frame ones, with some missing. The sample consists of 200,000 to 250,000 clones, roughly four fifths of them appearing once. The TCR was taken from a woman aged 55-70 years who had recovered from COVID-19. The sequenced sample was PBMCs or T cells enriched from blood (not recorded which). J is TRBJ2-3 and V is TRBV29-1; unclear D gene. The CDR3 is CSVGRLHTDTQYF. The CDR3 nucleotides are TGCAGCGTTGGGCGGCTACACACAGATACGCAGTATTTT.